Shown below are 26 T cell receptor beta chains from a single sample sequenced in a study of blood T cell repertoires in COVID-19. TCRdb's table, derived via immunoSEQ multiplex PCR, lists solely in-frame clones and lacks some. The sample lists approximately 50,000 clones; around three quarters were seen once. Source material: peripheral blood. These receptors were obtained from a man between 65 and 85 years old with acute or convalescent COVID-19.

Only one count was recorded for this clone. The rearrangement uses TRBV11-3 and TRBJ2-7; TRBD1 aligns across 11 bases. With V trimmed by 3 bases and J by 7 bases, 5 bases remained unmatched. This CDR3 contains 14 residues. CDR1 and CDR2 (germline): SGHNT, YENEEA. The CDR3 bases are TGTGCCAGCAGCTTTTCCGGGACAGGGGGGGAGCAGTACTTC. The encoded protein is CASSFSGTGGEQYF.

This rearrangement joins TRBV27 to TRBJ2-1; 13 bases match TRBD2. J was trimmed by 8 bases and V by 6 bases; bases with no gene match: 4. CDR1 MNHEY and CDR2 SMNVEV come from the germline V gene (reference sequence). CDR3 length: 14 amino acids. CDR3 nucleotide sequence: TGTGCCAGCAGGACTAGCGGGAGGAGCCATGAGCAGTTCTTC. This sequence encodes CASRTSGRSHEQFF.

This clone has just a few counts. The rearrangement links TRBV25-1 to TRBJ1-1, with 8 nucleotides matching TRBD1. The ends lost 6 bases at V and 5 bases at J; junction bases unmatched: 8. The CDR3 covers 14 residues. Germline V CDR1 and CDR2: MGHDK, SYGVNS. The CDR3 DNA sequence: TGTGCCAGCAGGGGTGACAGGGGTTGGACTGAAGCTTTCTTT. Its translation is CASRGDRGWTEAFF. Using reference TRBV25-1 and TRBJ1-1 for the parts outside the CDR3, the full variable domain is EADIYQTPRYLVIGTGKKITLECSQTMGHDKMYWYQQDPGMELHLIHYSYGVNSTEKGDLSSESTVSRIRTEHFPLTLESARPSHTSQYLCASRGDRGWTEAFFGQGTRLTVV.

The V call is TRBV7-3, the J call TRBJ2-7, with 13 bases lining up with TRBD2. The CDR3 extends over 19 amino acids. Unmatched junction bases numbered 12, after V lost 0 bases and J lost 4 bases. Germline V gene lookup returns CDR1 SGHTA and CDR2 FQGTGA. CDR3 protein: CASSLTPIGRTSGSYEQYF. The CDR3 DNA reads TGTGCCAGCAGCTTAACGCCCATTGGCCGGACTAGCGGGAGTTACGAGCAGTACTTC.

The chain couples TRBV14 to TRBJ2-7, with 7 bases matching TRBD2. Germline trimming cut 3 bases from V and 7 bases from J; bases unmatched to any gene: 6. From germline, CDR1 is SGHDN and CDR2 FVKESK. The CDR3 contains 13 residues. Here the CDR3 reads CASSHPSGEEQYF. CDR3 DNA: TGTGCCAGCAGCCACCCTAGCGGCGAGGAGCAGTACTTC.

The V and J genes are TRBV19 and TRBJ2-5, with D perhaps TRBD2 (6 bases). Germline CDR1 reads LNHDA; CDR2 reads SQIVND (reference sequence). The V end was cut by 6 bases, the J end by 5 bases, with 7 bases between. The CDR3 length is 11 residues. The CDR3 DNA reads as TGTGCCAGTAGCAGCGGGGAGACCCAGTACTTC. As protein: CASSSGETQYF. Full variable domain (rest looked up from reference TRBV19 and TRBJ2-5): DGGITQSPKYLFRKEGQNVTLSCEQNLNHDAMYWYRQDPGQGLRLIYYSQIVNDFQKGDIAEGYSVSREKKESFPLTVTSAQKNPTAFYLCASSSGETQYFGPGTRLLVL.

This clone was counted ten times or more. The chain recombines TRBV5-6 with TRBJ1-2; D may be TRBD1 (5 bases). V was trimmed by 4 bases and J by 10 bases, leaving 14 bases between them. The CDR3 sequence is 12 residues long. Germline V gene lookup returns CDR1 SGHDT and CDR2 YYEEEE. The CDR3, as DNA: TGTGCCAGCAGCACTGGACACCTGATCTACACCTTC. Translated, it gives CASSTGHLIYTF.

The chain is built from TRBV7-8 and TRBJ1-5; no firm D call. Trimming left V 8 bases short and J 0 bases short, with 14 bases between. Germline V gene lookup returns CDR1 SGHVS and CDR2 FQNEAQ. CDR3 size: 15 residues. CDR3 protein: CASGPGFGSNQPQHF. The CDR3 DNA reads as TGTGCCAGCGGCCCGGGGTTCGGTAGCAATCAGCCCCAGCATTTT.

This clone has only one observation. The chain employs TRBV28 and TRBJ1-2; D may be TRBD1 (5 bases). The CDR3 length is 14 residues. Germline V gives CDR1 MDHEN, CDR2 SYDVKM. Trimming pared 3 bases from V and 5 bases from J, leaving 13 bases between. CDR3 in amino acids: CASSFGASGYGYTF. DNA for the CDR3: TGTGCCAGCAGTTTTGGGGCGTCCGGATATGGCTACACCTTC.

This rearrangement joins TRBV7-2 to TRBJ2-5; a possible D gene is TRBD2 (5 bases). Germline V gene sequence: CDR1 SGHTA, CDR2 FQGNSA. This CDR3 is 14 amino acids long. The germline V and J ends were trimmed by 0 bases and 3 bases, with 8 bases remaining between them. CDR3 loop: CASSLAGAEETQYF. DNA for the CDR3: TGTGCCAGCAGCTTAGCGGGAGCCGAAGAGACCCAGTACTTC.

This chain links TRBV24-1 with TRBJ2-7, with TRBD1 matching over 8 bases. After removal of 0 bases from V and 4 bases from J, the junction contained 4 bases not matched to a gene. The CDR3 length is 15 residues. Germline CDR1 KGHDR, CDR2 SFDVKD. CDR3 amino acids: CATSDLPTGEYEQYF. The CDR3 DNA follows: TGTGCCACCAGTGATTTGCCGACAGGGGAGTACGAGCAGTACTTC.

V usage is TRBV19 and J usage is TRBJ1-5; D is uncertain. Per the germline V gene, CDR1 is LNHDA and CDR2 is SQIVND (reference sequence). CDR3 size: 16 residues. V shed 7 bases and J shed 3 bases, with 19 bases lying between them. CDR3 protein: CASNLSGGQDNQPQHF. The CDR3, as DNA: TGTGCCAGTAACCTGTCTGGAGGGCAGGACAATCAGCCCCAGCATTTT.

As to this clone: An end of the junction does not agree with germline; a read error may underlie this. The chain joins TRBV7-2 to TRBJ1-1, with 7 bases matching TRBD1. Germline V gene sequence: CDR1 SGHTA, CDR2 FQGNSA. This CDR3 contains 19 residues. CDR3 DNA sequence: TGTGCCAGCAGCGGACGGTGGAGGGGGCTCGGAACCCCGAACGCTGAAGCTTTCTTT. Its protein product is CASSGRWRGLGTPNAEAFF. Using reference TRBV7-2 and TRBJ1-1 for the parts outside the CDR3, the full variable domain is GAGVSQSPSNKVTEKGKDVELRCDPISGHTALYWYRQSLGQGLEFLIYFQGNSAPDKSGLPSDRFSAERTGGSVSTLTIQRTQQEDSAVYLCASSGRWRGLGTPNAEAFFGQGTRLTVV.

The CDR3 reads CASSSPGTSGSVEQFF. In nucleotides, the CDR3 is TGTGCCAGCAGCTCCCCCGGGACTAGCGGGAGTGTTGAGCAGTTCTTC. The chain links TRBV7-8 to TRBJ2-1; 14 nucleotides agree with TRBD2. The trim removed 4 bases at V and 9 bases at J, leaving 8 bases unmatched. Germline CDR1 is SGHVS and CDR2 is FQNEAQ. The CDR3 runs to 16 residues.

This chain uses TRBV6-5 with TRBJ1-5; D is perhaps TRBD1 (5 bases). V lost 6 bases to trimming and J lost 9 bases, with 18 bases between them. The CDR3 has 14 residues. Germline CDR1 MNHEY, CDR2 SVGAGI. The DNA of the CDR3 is TGTGCCAGCAGATCGCAGGGTGCCGATGGGCCCCAGCATTTT. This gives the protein CASRSQGADGPQHF.

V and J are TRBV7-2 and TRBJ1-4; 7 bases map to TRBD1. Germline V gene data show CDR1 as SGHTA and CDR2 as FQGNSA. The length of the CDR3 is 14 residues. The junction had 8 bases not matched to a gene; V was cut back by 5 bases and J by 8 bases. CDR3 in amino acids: CASSLPGQLEKLFF. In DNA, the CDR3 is TGTGCCAGCAGCCTACCGGGACAGCTAGAAAAACTGTTTTTT.

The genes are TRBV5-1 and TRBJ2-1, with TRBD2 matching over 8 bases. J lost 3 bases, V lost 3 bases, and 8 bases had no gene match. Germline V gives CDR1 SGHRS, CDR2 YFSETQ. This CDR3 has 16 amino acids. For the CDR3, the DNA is TGCGCCAGCAGCTCCAAAACTAGCGGAGACTACAATGAGCAGTTCTTC. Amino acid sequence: CASSSKTSGDYNEQFF. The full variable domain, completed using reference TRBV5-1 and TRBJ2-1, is KAGVTQTPRYLIKTRGQQVTLSCSPISGHRSVSWYQQTPGQGLQFLFEYFSETQRNKGNFPGRFSGRQFSNSRSEMNVSTLELGDSALYLCASSSKTSGDYNEQFFGPGTRLTVL.

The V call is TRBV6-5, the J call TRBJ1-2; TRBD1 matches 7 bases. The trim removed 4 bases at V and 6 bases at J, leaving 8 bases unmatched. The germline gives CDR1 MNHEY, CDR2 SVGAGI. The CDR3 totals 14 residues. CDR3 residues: CASSSQRGGHGYTF. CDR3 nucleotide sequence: TGTGCCAGCAGTTCCCAAAGAGGGGGCCATGGCTACACCTTC.

The CDR3, as DNA: TGTGCCAGCAGTCTCGGCTACGAGCAGTACTTC. Its translation is CASSLGYEQYF. The chain links TRBV6-2 or TRBV6-3 to TRBJ2-7, with D unclear. CDR3 length: 11 residues. V lost 5 bases and J 3 bases, leaving 5 bases between the germline ends. Germline loops: CDR1 MNHEY, CDR2 SVGEGT.

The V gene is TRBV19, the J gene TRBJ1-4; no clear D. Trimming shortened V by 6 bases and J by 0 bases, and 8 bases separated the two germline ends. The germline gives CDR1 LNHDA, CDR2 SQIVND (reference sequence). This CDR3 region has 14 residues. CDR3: CASSLFATNEKLFF. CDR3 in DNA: TGTGCCAGTAGCCTTTTTGCAACTAATGAAAAACTGTTTTTT.

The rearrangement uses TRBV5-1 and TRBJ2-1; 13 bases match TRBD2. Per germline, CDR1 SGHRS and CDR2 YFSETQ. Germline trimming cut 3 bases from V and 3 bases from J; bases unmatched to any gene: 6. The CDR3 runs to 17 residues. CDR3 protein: CASSSLTSGRIYNEQFF. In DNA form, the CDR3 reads TGCGCCAGCAGCTCACTGACTAGCGGGAGGATCTACAATGAGCAGTTCTTC.

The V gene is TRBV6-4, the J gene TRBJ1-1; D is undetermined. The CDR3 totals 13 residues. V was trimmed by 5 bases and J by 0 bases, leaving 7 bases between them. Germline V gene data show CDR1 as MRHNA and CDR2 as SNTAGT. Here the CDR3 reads CASSQDLNTEAFF. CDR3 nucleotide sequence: TGTGCCAGCAGTCAAGACTTGAACACTGAAGCTTTCTTT.

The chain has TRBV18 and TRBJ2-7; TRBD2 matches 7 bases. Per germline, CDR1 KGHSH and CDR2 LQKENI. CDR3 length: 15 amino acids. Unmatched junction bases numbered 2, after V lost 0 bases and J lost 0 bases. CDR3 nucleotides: TGTGCCAGCTCACCACCGTCGGGGGGCTCCTACGAGCAGTACTTC. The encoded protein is CASSPPSGGSYEQYF.

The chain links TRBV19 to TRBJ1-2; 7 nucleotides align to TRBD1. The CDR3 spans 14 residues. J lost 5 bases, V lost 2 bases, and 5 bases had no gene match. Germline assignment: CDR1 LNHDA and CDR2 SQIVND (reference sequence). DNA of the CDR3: TGTGCCAGTAGTATACAGGGGGTGAAATATGGCTACACCTTC. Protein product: CASSIQGVKYGYTF.

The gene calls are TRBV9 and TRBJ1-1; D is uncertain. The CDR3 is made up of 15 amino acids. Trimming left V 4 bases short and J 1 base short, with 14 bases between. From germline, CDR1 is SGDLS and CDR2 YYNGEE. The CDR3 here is CASSPHEGSNTEAFF. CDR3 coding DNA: TGTGCCAGCAGCCCTCACGAGGGATCGAACACTGAAGCTTTCTTT.

The CDR3 loop reads CASSSLRTAGANVLTF. The CDR3 DNA is TGTGCCAGCAGCTCACTTCGGACTGCTGGGGCCAACGTCCTGACTTTC. The chain recombines TRBV3-1 (or the pseudogene TRBV3-2) with TRBJ2-6; tentatively, D is TRBD2 (5 bases). This CDR3 is 16 amino acids long. In germline, CDR1 is LGHDT, CDR2 YNNKEL (reference sequence). The V end was cut by 5 bases, the J end by 2 bases, with 13 bases between.